The next 11 T cell receptor beta chains were all read from a single sample in a study of CXCR3-negative and CXCR3-positive naive CD8 T cells. UMI-labeled TRB cDNA libraries were prepared by 5' RACE. Following a re-call of the 5' RACE reads, TCRdb has one entry per CDR3 protein and lacks DNA. The table for this sample gives about 81,000 distinct CDR3 sequences. The sequenced material came from naive CXCR3- CD8+ T cells from blood. Subset in this sample: CD45RO-CCR7+CD27+CD95- naive CD8+ T cells lacking CXCR3 (TNR3-). The receptors originated from a human donor in good health. Some clones in this sample may be carry-over from other donors' samples.

V gene TRBV7-2 combines with J gene TRBJ2-7; TCRdb outputs TRBD2, but without DNA this stays unchecked. The CDR3 is 15 amino acids. Germline V lookup: CDR1 SGHTA, CDR2 FQGNSA. CDR3 amino acids: CASSLWWTSGDEQYF.

The chain combines TRBV14 with TRBJ2-3. Germline V CDR1 and CDR2: SGHDN, FVKESK. The CDR3 is 13 residues long. This CDR3 is CASSLRITDTQYF.

V gene TRBV6-4 combines with J gene TRBJ2-3; TCRdb's D call, TRBD2, is unchecked because there is no DNA. The CDR3 length is 15 residues. Per germline, CDR1 MRHNA and CDR2 SNTAGT. The chain's CDR3 is CASSEKASGIDTQYF.

This sequence joins TRBV29-1 and TRBJ2-1. This CDR3 region has 11 residues. The germline V gene encodes CDR1 SQVTM and CDR2 ANQGSEA. Here the CDR3 reads CSVEGGYEQFF.

The chain joins TRBV29-1 to TRBJ2-7; absent DNA, TCRdb's TRBD1 call cannot be checked. Germline lookup yields CDR1 SQVTM and CDR2 ANQGSEA. This CDR3 has 15 residues. The CDR3 here is CSVGSSGQGPYEQYF.

The CDR3 is CASRGASREQYF. The chain joins TRBV2 to TRBJ2-7; there is no DNA to check the TCRdb D call of TRBD2. Germline CDR1 SNHLY, CDR2 FYNNEI. CDR3 length equals 12 residues.

The rearrangement joins TRBV27 to TRBJ1-5; TCRdb designates TRBD1, a call that cannot be tested without DNA. Germline CDR1 and CDR2: MNHEY and SMNVEV (reference sequence). The CDR3 covers 15 residues. The chain's CDR3 is CASSFLGDSNQPQHF.

The chain uses TRBV29-1 and TRBJ2-7. The V gene's germline CDR1 is SQVTM and CDR2 ANQGSEA. CDR3 length equals 13 residues. CDR3 sequence: CSVIRSGSYEQYF.

The chain carries TRBV6-6 and TRBJ2-7; TCRdb picks TRBD1, but there is no DNA to check that call. The CDR3 is 17 amino acids. Per the germline V gene, CDR1 is MNHNY and CDR2 is SVGAGI (reference sequence). The CDR3 sequence: CASSYKGQYQAYYEQYF.

This chain joins TRBV6-2 or TRBV6-3 and TRBJ1-1; TCRdb lists TRBD1, though no DNA is available to test this call. Germline assignment: CDR1 MNHEY and CDR2 SVGEGT. The CDR3 runs 13 residues. This CDR3 reads CASSKGVHTEAFF.

J is TRBJ2-1 and V is TRBV7-9. CDR1 is SEHNR and CDR2 is FQNEAQ in the germline V gene (reference sequence). The CDR3 totals 14 residues. The CDR3 loop reads CASSLVSGYNEQFF.